The 21 T cell receptor beta chains presented below share a single source sample, sequenced in a study of T cell responses to AZD1222 COVID-19 vaccine. The assay was immunoSEQ multiplex PCR, and TCRdb's table has in-frame clones only and misses some. This sample has approximately 200,000 clones, with 88% found just once. Sequencing was performed on peripheral blood, taken on day 0 of AZD1222 vaccination. Receptor source: an adult in good health.

This clone was seen only once. V usage is TRBV18 and J usage is TRBJ1-3, with unresolved D. The CDR3 has 15 residues. V was clipped by 1 base and J by 6 bases, with 13 bases between them. CDR1 KGHSH and CDR2 LQKENI come from the germline V gene. The CDR3 loop is CASSPRQGMENTIYF. DNA of the CDR3: TGTGCCAGCTCACCACGCCAAGGGATGGAAAACACCATATATTTT.

CDR3 sequence (DNA): TGCGCCAGCAGCCCCCAGGACAGGGAGGTCTACGAGCAGTACTTC. The encoded protein is CASSPQDREVYEQYF. V and J are TRBV4-3 and TRBJ2-7; 8 bases fit TRBD1. Germline V CDR1 and CDR2: LGHNA, YSLEER. V shed 4 bases, J shed 3 bases, and the junction held 8 bases outside the gene matches. There are 15 residues in the CDR3.

The CDR3 spells CASSPNLTPYEQYF. CDR3 bases: TGTGCCAGCAGCCCCAATTTGACCCCCTACGAGCAGTACTTC. The J gene is TRBJ2-7, the V gene TRBV11-2, with D hard to call. Trimming removed 5 bases from V and 2 bases from J, with 13 bases in between. There are 14 residues in the CDR3. Germline values: CDR1 SGHAT, CDR2 FQNNGV.

V gene TRBV4-1 combines with J gene TRBJ1-2; D unclear. CDR1 MGHRA and CDR2 YSYEKL come from the germline V gene. The CDR3 runs to 15 residues. V was pared by 1 base and J by 1 base, with 10 bases between. CDR3 sequence (DNA): TGCGCCAGCAGCCAAGGGGCAACGGGTAACTATGGCTACACCTTC. Residues: CASSQGATGNYGYTF.

The V and J genes are TRBV30 and TRBJ1-6, with D perhaps TRBD1 (6 bases). This CDR3 has 16 amino acids. V lost 3 bases and J 12 bases, leaving 24 bases between the germline ends. The germline gives CDR1 GTSNPN, CDR2 SVGIG (reference sequence). CDR3 sequence reads: CAWSAGITRDKRPLHF. The CDR3 DNA follows: TGTGCCTGGAGCGCCGGAATTACTCGGGACAAGAGACCCCTCCACTTT.

This clone was counted between two and nine times. The chain employs TRBV2 and TRBJ1-2; 10 bases agree with TRBD1. The V gene end was trimmed by 5 bases and the J gene end by 3 bases; junction bases not matched to a gene: 3. CDR1 and CDR2 (germline): SNHLY, FYNNEI. The CDR3 runs to 14 residues. Here the CDR3 reads CASSRQGAYYGYTF. In nucleotides, the CDR3 is TGTGCCAGCAGTCGACAGGGGGCCTACTATGGCTACACCTTC.

The J gene is TRBJ2-7, the V gene TRBV6-5; D possibly uses TRBD1 or TRBD2 (7 bases each). The germline V and J ends were trimmed by 5 bases and 1 base, with 12 bases remaining between them. The CDR3 runs 14 residues. The germline V gene has CDR1 MNHEY and CDR2 SVGAGI. The CDR3 region is CASSRQGGSYEQYF. Here the CDR3 DNA reads TGTGCCAGCAGTAGACAGGGAGGGTCCTACGAGCAGTACTTC.

J is TRBJ2-5 and V is TRBV27, with TRBD1 matching 9 bases. This CDR3 region has 17 residues. The germline gives CDR1 MNHEY, CDR2 SMNVEV (reference sequence). V was clipped by 7 bases and J by 3 bases; unmatched bases: 15. CDR3 DNA: TGTGCCAGCAAAATAATTCCACCGGACAGGGGAGAAGAGACCCAGTACTTC. It encodes CASKIIPPDRGEETQYF.

This chain connects TRBV7-9 to TRBJ2-7; the D call may be TRBD1 or TRBD2 (5 bases each). Germline CDR1 SEHNR, CDR2 FQNEAQ (reference sequence). Trimming cost V 5 bases and J 2 bases, with 16 bases left between them. The length of the CDR3 is 15 residues. The CDR3: CASSGDPSLTYEQYF. The CDR3 region has the DNA TGTGCCAGCAGCGGGGACCCTTCCTTAACCTACGAGCAGTACTTC.

J is TRBJ1-4 and V is TRBV6-1; 7 nucleotides match TRBD1. The CDR3 runs 15 residues. Germline V gene lookup returns CDR1 MNHNS and CDR2 SASEGT. V was pared by 3 bases and J by 7 bases, with 8 bases of the junction left unmatched. The DNA for the CDR3 is TGTGCCAGCAGTGAGACAGGGCTAGTGGGTGAAAAACTGTTTTTT. It is translated as CASSETGLVGEKLFF.

The V and J genes are TRBV7-2 and TRBJ1-6; 9 nucleotides align to TRBD1. Germline-derived CDR1 and CDR2 are SGHTA and FQGNSA. This CDR3 is 14 amino acids long. The J segment lost 7 bases and the V segment lost 6 bases, leaving 4 bases of the junction unmatched. The CDR3 spells CASRGTGTNSPLHF. CDR3 sequence (DNA): TGTGCCAGCAGGGGGACAGGGACGAATTCACCCCTCCACTTT.

This clone has a single count. The V gene is TRBV5-8, the J gene TRBJ1-2; no clear D gene. V was trimmed by 0 bases and J by 3 bases, leaving 9 bases between them. The CDR3 length is 14 residues. Germline CDR1 SGHTS, CDR2 YDEGEE. In nucleotides, the CDR3 is TGTGCCAGCAGCTTGGACGGGGTCGACTATGGCTACACCTTC. It translates to CASSLDGVDYGYTF.

The rearrangement uses TRBV15 and TRBJ2-7; D might be TRBD1 or TRBD2, each matching 6 bases. Germline CDR1 reads LNHNV; CDR2 reads YYDKDF (reference sequence). The CDR3 runs to 15 residues. V lost 3 bases and J 3 bases, leaving 15 bases between the germline ends. This CDR3 reads CATSSPLGGIYEQYF. The CDR3 nucleotides are TGTGCCACCAGCAGCCCGTTGGGGGGCATCTACGAGCAGTACTTC.

This chain's CDR3 is CASSPGPTTSPYGYTF. In DNA, the CDR3 is TGTGCCAGCAGTCCCGGACCTACGACGTCTCCCTATGGCTACACCTTC. V usage is TRBV7-6 and J usage is TRBJ1-2; the D is unclear. The CDR3 is 16 residues long. CDR1 is SGHVS, CDR2 FNYEAQ, per germline. Trimming left V 6 bases short and J 4 bases short, with 21 bases between.

This chain uses TRBV6-5 with TRBJ1-5, with a tentative D call TRBD1 (5 bases). Germline-derived CDR1 and CDR2 are MNHEY and SVGAGI. CDR3 length equals 13 residues. Trimming shortened V by 6 bases and J by 3 bases, and 9 bases separated the two germline ends. In DNA, the CDR3 is TGTGCCAGCAGGGGGGGGTACAATCAGCCCCAGCATTTT. It translates to CASRGGYNQPQHF.

This clone was picked up one time. The rearrangement links TRBV29-1 to TRBJ2-2; 8 nucleotides line up with TRBD1. CDR1 is SQVTM, CDR2 ANQGSEA, per germline. The CDR3 runs 17 residues. Trimming cost V 5 bases and J 1 base; bases outside gene matches: 12. CDR3 coding DNA: TGCAGCGTTTACGGGCCGCGGGACAGGAGGAACACCGGGGAGCTGTTTTTT. It specifies CSVYGPRDRRNTGELFF.

In its sample, this clone was seen a few times. The chain recombines TRBV6-5 with TRBJ2-2; TRBD1 agrees at 8 bases. V shed 6 bases and J 4 bases; nucleotides not matched to a gene: 4. The CDR3 is 14 amino acids. Germline V gives CDR1 MNHEY, CDR2 SVGAGI. CDR3 residues: CASRRQGSTGELFF. CDR3 bases: TGTGCCAGCAGAAGACAGGGGAGCACCGGGGAGCTGTTTTTT.

This clone was seen a few times. The chain joins TRBV14 to TRBJ1-1; possible D gene TRBD1, 5 bases. V dropped 2 bases and J dropped 7 bases, with 17 bases sitting between them. Germline CDR1 reads SGHDN; CDR2 reads FVKESK. This CDR3 comprises 15 residues. CDR3 bases: TGTGCCAGCAGCCAATCCTCTATCTTGGGGGTTGAAGCTTTCTTT. Its protein is CASSQSSILGVEAFF. Looking up the rest from reference TRBV14 and TRBJ1-1 gives the full variable domain: EAGVTQFPSHSVIEKGQTVTLRCDPISGHDNLYWYRRVMGKEIKFLLHFVKESKQDESGMPNNRFLAERTGGTYSTLKVQPAELEDSGVYFCASSQSSILGVEAFFGQGTRLTVV.

The V and J genes are TRBV11-2 and TRBJ1-1, with D hard to call. Germline V gives CDR1 SGHAT, CDR2 FQNNGV. The V end lost 2 bases, the J end lost 3 bases, and 7 bases lay between the germline ends. The CDR3 is 13 amino acids. CDR3 coding DNA: TGTGCCAGCAGCTTATTTAAGGACACTGAAGCTTTCTTT. Its translation is CASSLFKDTEAFF.

This clone was found a few times. The V call is TRBV7-3, the J call TRBJ2-2; weak D call: TRBD2 (6 bases). The CDR3 is 13 residues long. V lost 6 bases and J 6 bases, leaving 11 bases between the germline ends. CDR1 SGHTA and CDR2 FQGTGA come from the germline V gene. CDR3 sequence (DNA): TGTGCCAGCAGGAACACGGGGGCCGGGGAGCTGTTTTTT. Protein: CASRNTGAGELFF.

This clone was observed a few times. The rearrangement links TRBV7-2 to TRBJ1-4; the match to TRBD1 covers 7 bases. The V gene's germline CDR1 is SGHTA and CDR2 FQGNSA. J was trimmed by 7 bases and V by 3 bases; bases with no gene match: 5. The CDR3 has 14 residues. CDR3 sequence (DNA): TGTGCCAGCAGCTTTCGAGGGGGCAGTGAAAAACTGTTTTTT. Protein product: CASSFRGGSEKLFF.